The 20 T cell receptor beta chains given below trace back to one sample, sequenced in a study of blood T cell repertoires in COVID-19. Assay used: immunoSEQ multiplex PCR; TCRdb lists only in-frame clones, some missing. The profile shows a few hundred thousand clones, 70% to 90% of them singletons. Sequencing was done on a sample of PBMCs or T cells enriched from blood (not recorded which). These receptors came from a woman aged 25 to 39 who had recovered from COVID-19.

V usage is TRBV13 and J usage is TRBJ1-2; D might be TRBD1 (6 bases). There are 14 residues in the CDR3. CDR1 and CDR2 (germline): PRHDT, FYEKMQ (reference sequence). Trimming left V 0 bases short and J 8 bases short, with 13 bases between. This CDR3 is CASSLGRGHLGYTF. The CDR3 coding sequence is TGTGCCAGCAGCTTAGGCCGGGGACATCTAGGCTACACCTTC. Variable domain in full (rest from reference TRBV13 and TRBJ1-2): AAGVIQSPRHLIKEKRETATLKCYPIPRHDTVYWYQQGPGQDPQFLISFYEKMQSDKGSIPDRFSAQQFSDYHSELNMSSLELGDSALYFCASSLGRGHLGYTFGSGTRLTVV.

The chain employs TRBV19 and TRBJ2-5; 8 bases are a match to TRBD2. V gave up 5 bases and J gave up 5 bases; unmatched junction bases: 4. CDR1 is LNHDA, CDR2 SQIVND, per germline (reference sequence). This CDR3 is built from 13 residues. The CDR3 coding sequence is TGTGCCAGTAGTCGGGGGGGGGCGGAGACCCAGTACTTC. It is translated as CASSRGGAETQYF.

V is TRBV30 and J is TRBJ1-1; 8 bases match TRBD1. The CDR3 is made up of 13 amino acids. The V segment lost 1 base and the J segment 8 bases; nucleotides outside the gene matches: 6. Per germline, CDR1 GTSNPN and CDR2 SVGIG (reference sequence). The CDR3 here is CAWSGTGQREAFF. In DNA, the CDR3 is TGTGCCTGGAGTGGGACAGGGCAAAGGGAAGCTTTCTTT.

CDR3 bases: TGTGCCAGCAGTGAAGCGCATCCTAGCGGGGGGCGCAATGAGCAGTTCTTC. The encoded protein is CASSEAHPSGGRNEQFF. The genes are TRBV6-1 and TRBJ2-1, with 11 nucleotides matching TRBD2. CDR3 length equals 17 residues. Germline V gene lookup returns CDR1 MNHNS and CDR2 SASEGT. V lost 0 bases, J lost 6 bases, and 7 bases stayed unmatched.

V gene TRBV9 combines with J gene TRBJ2-7; TRBD2 matches 7 bases. V was pared by 0 bases and J by 2 bases, with 8 bases of the junction left unmatched. This CDR3 contains 16 residues. The germline V gene has CDR1 SGDLS and CDR2 YYNGEE. CDR3 region: CASSVGWGGGPYEQYF. CDR3 coding DNA: TGTGCCAGCAGCGTAGGTTGGGGGGGAGGCCCCTACGAGCAGTACTTC.

This chain links TRBV19 with TRBJ1-5; TRBD1 might be the D (5 bases). The CDR3 runs to 14 residues. Trimming stripped 5 bases from V and 4 bases from J, with 12 bases between. Looked up from germline, CDR1 is LNHDA and CDR2 is SQIVND (reference sequence). The CDR3 DNA sequence: TGTGCCAGTAGTGTCGACAGCTTTAATCAGCCCCAGCATTTT. It encodes CASSVDSFNQPQHF.

The gene calls are TRBV18 and TRBJ2-2, with D unresolved. The V and J ends lost 6 bases and 4 bases respectively, with 12 bases between them. Germline CDR1 reads KGHSH; CDR2 reads LQKENI. This CDR3 spans 14 amino acids. The CDR3 loop reads CASSQNTGTGELFF. CDR3 nucleotides: TGTGCCAGCTCCCAGAACACGGGCACCGGGGAGCTGTTTTTT.

The chain has TRBV4-1 and TRBJ2-2; 12 nucleotides align to TRBD2. The junction had 6 bases not matched to a gene; V was cut back by 3 bases and J by 7 bases. Germline assignment: CDR1 MGHRA and CDR2 YSYEKL. The CDR3 totals 16 residues. CDR3 sequence reads: CASSQLLAGGRGELFF. In DNA form, the CDR3 reads TGCGCCAGCAGCCAGCTTCTAGCGGGGGGGCGCGGGGAGCTGTTTTTT.

On this clone: The junction and the germline gene differ at one end; a read error may be behind it. The chain carries TRBV19 and TRBJ2-4; a possible D gene is TRBD2 (7 bases). The CDR3 runs to 12 residues. Germline V lookup: CDR1 LNHDA, CDR2 SQIVND (reference sequence). The CDR3 reads CASSISGGPHGF. In nucleotides, the CDR3 is TGTGCCAGTAGTATTTCCGGGGGGCCTCACGGGTTC.

This chain connects TRBV10-3 to TRBJ1-1; D may be TRBD1 (5 bases). The ends were cut back, 8 bases at V and 3 bases at J, with 10 bases in the middle. CDR3 length equals 12 residues. Germline V lookup: CDR1 ENHRY, CDR2 SYGVKD. CDR3 bases: TGTGCCATCCAGGGATGGGACACTGAAGCTTTCTTT. Translation: CAIQGWDTEAFF.

The CDR3 nucleotides read TGTGCCACCACCAGGGGGGGCACAGATACGCAGTATTTT. Amino acid sequence: CATTRGGTDTQYF. V and J are TRBV19 and TRBJ2-3, with a weak D call TRBD1 (7 bases). Germline CDR1 is LNHDA and CDR2 is SQIVND (reference sequence). V lost 10 bases, J lost 1 base, and 12 bases lay in between. The CDR3 covers 13 residues.

V and J are TRBV2 and TRBJ1-2; the D gene is possibly TRBD1 (6 bases). Trimming removed 6 bases from V and 2 bases from J, with 13 bases in between. CDR1 is SNHLY and CDR2 is FYNNEI in the germline V gene. This CDR3 has 14 amino acids. The CDR3 region is CASRRGQLNYGYTF. The DNA for the CDR3 is TGTGCCAGCAGAAGAGGACAGCTCAACTATGGCTACACCTTC. Full variable domain (missing parts from reference TRBV2 and TRBJ1-2): EPEVTQTPSHQVTQMGQEVILRCVPISNHLYFYWYRQILGQKVEFLVSFYNNEISEKSEIFDDQFSVERPDGSNFTLKIRSTKLEDSAMYFCASRRGQLNYGYTFGSGTRLTVV.

The chain links TRBV18 to TRBJ1-5; 8 bases match TRBD1. Trimming cost V 5 bases and J 5 bases; bases outside gene matches: 8. This CDR3 contains 15 residues. Germline V gene data show CDR1 as KGHSH and CDR2 as LQKENI. The CDR3 coding sequence is TGTGCCAGCTCAGCCCCGGGACAGGTCGATCAGCCCCAGCATTTT. It is translated as CASSAPGQVDQPQHF.

The chain combines TRBV7-2 with TRBJ1-4, with a weak D call TRBD1 (5 bases). Trimming removed 4 bases from V and 5 bases from J, with 14 bases in between. This CDR3 spans 15 amino acids. The germline gives CDR1 SGHTA, CDR2 FQGNSA. This chain's CDR3 is CASSSDLGRNEKLFF. The CDR3 DNA reads TGTGCCAGCAGCTCCGATCTGGGGCGGAATGAAAAACTGTTTTTT.

The chain combines TRBV5-1 with TRBJ1-1, with 8 positions matching TRBD1. V lost 4 bases and J lost 3; bases outside the gene matches: 14. This CDR3 comprises 17 residues. Per the germline V gene, CDR1 is SGHRS and CDR2 is YFSETQ. The CDR3 bases are TGCGCCAGCAGCCAGGACAGGGTCTCAAGTTGGTACACTGAAGCTTTCTTT. This encodes CASSQDRVSSWYTEAFF.

This chain joins TRBV5-1 and TRBJ1-4; possibly TRBD1 for D (5 bases). The V gene's germline CDR1 is SGHRS and CDR2 YFSETQ. Trimming cost V 0 bases and J 8 bases, with 8 bases left between them. This CDR3 region has 13 residues. The CDR3 sequence: CASSLAGEEKLFF. In DNA form, the CDR3 reads TGCGCCAGCAGCTTGGCGGGGGAGGAAAAACTGTTTTTT.

This chain links TRBV5-1 with TRBJ1-1, with TRBD1 matching over 8 bases. The CDR3 consists of 16 residues. The V gene's germline CDR1 is SGHRS and CDR2 YFSETQ. V was pared by 6 bases and J by 1 base, with 11 bases of the junction left unmatched. The CDR3, as DNA: TGCGCCAGCAAACCCCAGGGGGCTAGCTCGAACACTGAAGCTTTCTTT. Translation: CASKPQGASSNTEAFF.

The chain links TRBV10-3 to TRBJ2-3, with TRBD2 identical over 9 bases. CDR1 ENHRY and CDR2 SYGVKD come from the germline V gene. Unmatched junction bases numbered 16, after V lost 2 bases and J lost 7 bases. CDR3 size: 18 residues. The CDR3 DNA reads as TGTGCCATCAGTGAGACAGCGGGGGGACCTATTCCACGACATACGCAGTATTTT. Protein: CAISETAGGPIPRHTQYF.

J is TRBJ1-3 and V is TRBV29-1; TRBD1 aligns across 10 bases. The V segment lost 3 bases and the J segment 3 bases; nucleotides outside the gene matches: 2. This CDR3 has 14 residues. Germline V gene data show CDR1 as SQVTM and CDR2 as ANQGSEA. CDR3 nucleotides: TGCAGCGTTGAGGGACAGGGGTATGGAAACACCATATATTTT. Translated: CSVEGQGYGNTIYF.

About this clone itself: Because it lacks the conserved phenylalanine or tryptophan at the end, this CDR3 is likely a read error. The DNA is left out, because the CDR3 cannot be placed on it with certainty; the CDR3 is given as TCRdb lists it. The chain carries TRBV2 and TRBJ1-2; the table's D call TRBD1 went unverified against the DNA. 12 amino acids form the CDR3, both terminal residues included. The germline CDR1 and CDR2 sequences are SNHLY and FYNNEI. The CDR3 loop is CATSFGTGFITL.